One sample yielded the 16 T cell receptor beta chains listed below, sequenced in a study of cytomegalovirus exposure and HLA in healthy donors. Researchers ran the PCR with 60 Vbeta and 13 Jbeta primers. Generated by immunoSEQ multiplex PCR, the TCRdb table keeps only in-frame clones and is missing some. The sample records about 200,000 clones, 82% being singletons. Sequenced sample: PBMCs. The source of these receptors is a boy aged 2-15 years in good health and CMV-seronegative.

The gene calls are TRBV13 and TRBJ1-1; possibly TRBD1 for D (6 bases). The V gene's germline CDR1 is PRHDT and CDR2 FYEKMQ (reference sequence). V was cut by 5 bases and J by 11 bases, with 12 bases left in between. The CDR3 spans 11 residues. CDR3 nucleotides: TGTGCCAGCAGCGAAAACAGGGTGGCTTTCTTT. It yields the protein CASSENRVAFF.

The rearrangement uses TRBV25-1 and TRBJ1-3; possible D gene TRBD1, 5 bases. CDR3 length equals 16 residues. Trimming took 4 bases from V and 2 from J, leaving 15 bases between them. Germline-derived CDR1 and CDR2 are MGHDK and SYGVNS. The DNA for the CDR3 is TGTGCCAGCAGTGGACAGAGCGTCTTGACTGGAAACACCATATATTTT. Translation gives CASSGQSVLTGNTIYF.

This clone has just one count. The V call is TRBV6-1, the J call TRBJ1-2; a weak D match, TRBD1 (5 bases). CDR1 MNHNS and CDR2 SASEGT come from the germline V gene. The germline V and J ends were trimmed by 11 bases and 8 bases, with 15 bases remaining between them. There are 11 residues in the CDR3. Written as DNA, the CDR3 is TGTGCCGCCTCCGGGGGTACCGGCTACACCTTC. Its translation is CAASGGTGYTF.

The chain combines TRBV7-8 with TRBJ1-6; 11 nucleotides align to TRBD1. The junction had 8 bases not matched to a gene; V was cut back by 3 bases and J by 13 bases. The germline CDR1 and CDR2 sequences are SGHVS and FQNEAQ. This CDR3 has 15 residues. The CDR3 DNA reads TGTGCCAGCAGCTTGGGTGGGACAGGGGGAGCCCCCCTCCACTTT. Amino acid sequence: CASSLGGTGGAPLHF.

The genes are TRBV30 and TRBJ2-4; D might be TRBD1 (5 bases). Trimming left V 0 bases short and J 2 bases short, with 8 bases between. This CDR3 is 14 amino acids long. Per germline, CDR1 GTSNPN and CDR2 SVGIG (reference sequence). The CDR3 loop reads CAWSVRGPKNIQYF. Here the CDR3 DNA reads TGTGCCTGGAGTGTAAGGGGCCCCAAAAACATTCAGTACTTC.

The rearrangement uses TRBV11-1 and TRBJ2-7; D call uncertain. Germline V gene sequence: CDR1 SGHAT, CDR2 FQDESV (reference sequence). This CDR3 has 13 residues. The germline V and J ends were trimmed by 3 bases and 1 base, with 7 bases remaining between them. The CDR3 region is CASSFPNSYEQYF. CDR3 DNA sequence: TGTGCCAGCAGCTTTCCAAATTCCTACGAGCAGTACTTC.

The chain recombines TRBV4-3 with TRBJ2-3; 7 nucleotides match TRBD2. With 0 bases clipped from V and 3 bases from J, the junction kept 0 bases outside the gene matches. The V gene's germline CDR1 is LGHNA and CDR2 YSLEER. CDR3 length equals 14 residues. CDR3 sequence (DNA): TGCGCCAGCAGCCAAGAGGGGGGGACAGATACGCAGTATTTT. Translation: CASSQEGGTDTQYF.

The chain has TRBV18 and TRBJ1-1; 7 bases are shared with TRBD1. The CDR3 is 16 amino acids. V lost 3 bases and J lost 1; bases outside the gene matches: 8. Germline V gene data show CDR1 as KGHSH and CDR2 as LQKENI. The CDR3 nucleotides are TGTGCCAGCTCACCTAACAGGGGTCCCTCGAACACTGAAGCTTTCTTT. It translates to CASSPNRGPSNTEAFF.

This clone has only one observation. This rearrangement joins TRBV7-9 to TRBJ1-4; D is perhaps TRBD1 (5 bases). Germline V CDR1 and CDR2: SEHNR, FQNEAQ (reference sequence). Between the trimmed V and J ends, which lost 5 bases and 6 bases, there was a span of 13 bases. CDR3 length equals 14 residues. The DNA for the CDR3 is TGTGCCAGCAGCAGGGGCCCCCCGGATGAAAAACTGTTTTTT. It codes for CASSRGPPDEKLFF.

This chain connects TRBV30 to TRBJ1-1; D perhaps matches TRBD1 (6 bases). V was clipped by 2 bases and J by 1 base, with 14 bases between them. CDR3 length equals 15 residues. Per germline, CDR1 GTSNPN and CDR2 SVGIG (reference sequence). Written as DNA, the CDR3 is TGTGCCTGGAGTACTGGACAGACTAAGAACACTGAAGCTTTCTTT. Protein: CAWSTGQTKNTEAFF. Looking up the rest from reference TRBV30 and TRBJ1-1 gives the full variable domain: SQTIHQWPATLVQPVGSPLSLECTVEGTSNPNLYWYRQAAGRGLQLLFYSVGIGQISSEVPQNLSASRPQDRQFILSSKKLLLSDSGFYLCAWSTGQTKNTEAFFGQGTRLTVV.

This clone was counted a single time. The chain is built from TRBV5-1 and TRBJ1-2, with 8 bases lining up with TRBD1. This CDR3 contains 17 residues. Germline V gives CDR1 SGHRS, CDR2 YFSETQ. The V and J ends lost 4 bases and 7 bases, in that order; junction bases with no gene match: 18. This CDR3 is CASSPQYSPNGTGGYTF. In nucleotides, the CDR3 is TGCGCCAGCAGCCCCCAGTACTCCCCTAACGGGACAGGTGGCTACACCTTC. The variable domain in full, completed from reference TRBV5-1 and TRBJ1-2, reads KAGVTQTPRYLIKTRGQQVTLSCSPISGHRSVSWYQQTPGQGLQFLFEYFSETQRNKGNFPGRFSGRQFSNSRSEMNVSTLELGDSALYLCASSPQYSPNGTGGYTFGSGTRLTVV.

The chain recombines TRBV29-1 with TRBJ2-7; possibly TRBD1 for D (5 bases). Germline V gene sequence: CDR1 SQVTM, CDR2 ANQGSEA. Trimming removed 5 bases at V and 2 bases at J, with 10 bases between. The CDR3 covers 12 residues. CDR3 in DNA: TGCAGCGTTATGACAGAGGCCTACGAGCAGTACTTC. Protein product: CSVMTEAYEQYF.

As concerns this clone: The junction differs from germline at one of its ends, possibly a read error. The V call is TRBV7-2, the J call TRBJ2-5; 14 positions agree with TRBD2. Germline-derived CDR1 and CDR2 are SGHTA and FQGNSA. This CDR3 spans 14 amino acids. The CDR3 here is CASSLDGTSGGRNF. CDR3 sequence (DNA): TGTGCCAGCAGCTTAGATGGGACTAGCGGGGGCCGTAACTTC.

This chain uses TRBV29-1 with TRBJ1-1, with 7 bases fitting TRBD1. The CDR3 is 13 residues long. The V and J ends lost 7 bases and 0 bases, in that order; junction bases with no gene match: 5. Germline CDR1 reads SQVTM; CDR2 reads ANQGSEA. The CDR3 here is CSARTGLNTEAFF. The CDR3, as DNA: TGCAGCGCACGGACAGGTTTGAACACTGAAGCTTTCTTT.

This sequence joins TRBV11-2 and TRBJ1-1, with D possibly TRBD1 on 5 matching bases. This CDR3 spans 13 amino acids. CDR1 SGHAT and CDR2 FQNNGV come from the germline V gene. V lost 8 bases and J lost 4, with 14 bases in between. CDR3 DNA sequence: TGTGCCAGCGGTGCAGGGAGGGGCACTGAAGCTTTCTTT. Its translation is CASGAGRGTEAFF.

The rearrangement links TRBV7-9 to TRBJ2-1; D uncertain. The CDR3 totals 11 residues. Germline values: CDR1 SEHNR, CDR2 FQNEAQ (reference sequence). Trimming left V 0 bases short and J 11 bases short, with 5 bases between. CDR3 sequence reads: CASSLAVKQFF. CDR3 bases: TGTGCCAGCAGCTTAGCCGTTAAGCAGTTCTTC.